The present entry profiles one TCR beta chain with its context. What it binds is not known. Researchers report immunoSEQ v3.0 was run at survey level. Sequencing used immunoSEQ multiplex PCR; TCRdb keeps in-frame clones, though not all of them. The table shows over 15,000 clones, with roughly 79% occurring only once. The data were obtained in a study of long-term antiretroviral therapy in people with HIV. Study in general: The 2015 immediate-ART recommendation came about a decade after the earliest samples.

Regarding the study as a whole: Gathering of blood took place between about 2003 and 2017, possibly under older ART regimens. HIV repertoires had narrower CDR3 length ranges than controls. Clones that expanded before ART (that is, prior to treatment) dominated the repertoire at all time points.

The germline V and J ends were trimmed by 1 base and 4 bases, with 13 bases remaining between them. Germline loops: CDR1 SGHVS, CDR2 FNYEAQ. The CDR3 contains 15 residues. The receptor was derived from a man aged 50-60 years with HIV. The chain is built from TRBV7-6 and TRBJ1-1; D gene uncertain. The sample in question was unsorted PBMCs, obtained 2.2 years after starting antiretroviral therapy. CDR3 in amino acids: CASSLVGSAATEAFF. In DNA, the CDR3 is TGTGCCAGCAGCTTAGTAGGATCGGCAGCCACTGAAGCTTTCTTT.